Following are 20 T cell receptor beta chains from one sample sequenced in a study of shared clonotypes between healthy human individuals. Libraries were prepared by immunoSEQ multiplex PCR; TCRdb keeps only in-frame clonotypes and omits some of them. Found here are hundreds of thousands of clones, approximately 95% of them singletons; the top ten hold about 0.064%. The sample consisted of naive CD4+ T cells sorted from blood. The subset was: CD45RA+ positively selected. The receptor set was obtained from a woman aged 30 to 39 in good health.

The J gene is TRBJ2-7, the V gene TRBV6-5, with a possible D match to TRBD2 (6 bases). V dropped 2 bases and J dropped 6 bases, with 17 bases sitting between them. The V gene's germline CDR1 is MNHEY and CDR2 SVGAGI. This CDR3 spans 15 amino acids. The CDR3 region has the DNA TGTGCCAGCAGTTACAACTCCGGGGGTTTGGGCGAGCAGTACTTC. Translation gives CASSYNSGGLGEQYF.

This chain uses TRBV6-4 with TRBJ1-2; tentative D call: TRBD1 (5 bases). Per germline, CDR1 MRHNA and CDR2 SNTAGT. The CDR3 spans 14 residues. The ends were cut back, 4 bases at V and 4 bases at J, with 13 bases in the middle. The CDR3 bases are TGTGCCAGCAGTGCCCAGGGTGATCTCTATGGCTACACCTTC. Residues: CASSAQGDLYGYTF.

The chain has TRBV2 and TRBJ2-3; D unresolved. Trimming cost V 7 bases and J 3 bases, with 17 bases left between them. The CDR3 covers 15 residues. The germline V gene encodes CDR1 SNHLY and CDR2 FYNNEI. The CDR3 reads CASKRGVKGTDTQYF. CDR3 nucleotide sequence: TGTGCCAGCAAAAGAGGTGTAAAGGGAACAGATACGCAGTATTTT.

The chain is built from TRBV14 and TRBJ2-1, with 7 bases fitting TRBD2. From germline, CDR1 is SGHDN and CDR2 FVKESK. The junction had 6 bases not matched to a gene; V was cut back by 0 bases and J by 4 bases. This CDR3 contains 16 residues. Here the CDR3 DNA reads TGTGCCAGCAGCCAAGACGACGGGAGGTTTTACAATGAGCAGTTCTTC. Protein sequence: CASSQDDGRFYNEQFF.

This sequence joins TRBV4-1 and TRBJ2-5; 8 nucleotides agree with TRBD2. With 3 bases clipped from V and 1 base from J, the junction kept 7 bases outside the gene matches. The germline gives CDR1 MGHRA, CDR2 YSYEKL. The CDR3 is 16 amino acids. The CDR3 region is CASSHIWREAQETQYF. CDR3 nucleotides: TGCGCCAGCAGCCATATATGGCGGGAGGCCCAAGAGACCCAGTACTTC.

The genes are TRBV30 and TRBJ2-7; the match to TRBD1 covers 8 bases. The V gene's germline CDR1 is GTSNPN and CDR2 SVGIG (reference sequence). V lost 0 bases and J lost 7; bases outside the gene matches: 8. The CDR3 totals 14 residues. Here the CDR3 reads CAWSVGHRGWEQYF. The CDR3 nucleotides read TGTGCCTGGAGTGTAGGGCACAGGGGGTGGGAGCAGTACTTC.

The chain has TRBV5-1 and TRBJ1-1; no firm D call. Germline V lookup: CDR1 SGHRS, CDR2 YFSETQ. The CDR3 contains 14 residues. With 0 bases removed from V and 4 bases from J, the gap between germline ends came to 10 bases. CDR3 region: CASSLGEDGTEAFF. The CDR3 DNA follows: TGCGCCAGCAGCTTGGGGGAAGACGGCACTGAAGCTTTCTTT.

This chain uses TRBV27 with TRBJ2-7; 8 positions match TRBD2. The CDR3 loop spans 15 amino acids. CDR1 and CDR2 from the germline V gene are MNHEY and SMNVEV (reference sequence). V lost 3 bases and J lost 9; bases outside the gene matches: 13. The CDR3 here is CASSFQAGGHSWQYF. CDR3 bases: TGTGCCAGCAGTTTTCAGGCGGGAGGTCACAGCTGGCAGTACTTC.

V usage is TRBV5-1 and J usage is TRBJ2-3; D is uncertain. The CDR3 is 14 amino acids. Germline assignment: CDR1 SGHRS and CDR2 YFSETQ. With 4 bases removed from V and 1 base from J, the gap between germline ends came to 10 bases. The CDR3 sequence: CASSPWVGTDTQYF. CDR3 DNA sequence: TGCGCCAGCAGCCCGTGGGTAGGCACAGATACGCAGTATTTT.

The chain carries TRBV7-8 and TRBJ2-1, with 14 nucleotides matching TRBD2. CDR3 size: 18 residues. Looked up from germline, CDR1 is SGHVS and CDR2 is FQNEAQ. The V and J ends lost 5 bases and 1 base, in that order; junction bases with no gene match: 7. In DNA, the CDR3 is TGTGCCAGCAGCCTGGGACTAGCGGGAGTCGGTTCCTACAATGAGCAGTTCTTC. Residues: CASSLGLAGVGSYNEQFF.

CDR3 region: CASSQGGQDGSNQPQHF. CDR3 nucleotide sequence: TGTGCCAGCAGCCAAGGTGGACAGGATGGTTCCAATCAGCCCCAGCATTTT. The chain is built from TRBV14 and TRBJ1-5; the match to TRBD1 covers 7 bases. The junction had 9 bases not matched to a gene; V was cut back by 1 base and J by 3 bases. The CDR3 loop spans 17 amino acids. The V gene's germline CDR1 is SGHDN and CDR2 FVKESK.

J is TRBJ2-7 and V is TRBV15; D gene ambiguous. CDR3 size: 15 residues. In germline, CDR1 is LNHNV, CDR2 YYDKDF (reference sequence). V was trimmed by 0 bases and J by 0 bases, leaving 9 bases between them. CDR3: CATSRDPSPSYEQYF. The DNA of the CDR3 is TGTGCCACCAGCAGAGACCCCTCACCCTCCTACGAGCAGTACTTC.

The chain recombines TRBV30 with TRBJ2-7; 7 bases line up with TRBD2. The CDR3 consists of 12 residues. V was clipped by 5 bases and J by 4 bases; unmatched bases: 5. Germline V gene sequence: CDR1 GTSNPN, CDR2 SVGIG (reference sequence). CDR3 amino acids: CAWGGGPYEQYF. CDR3 nucleotides: TGTGCCTGGGGCGGGGGACCGTACGAGCAGTACTTC.

The V gene is TRBV14, the J gene TRBJ2-3; 7 nucleotides agree with TRBD2. V dropped 0 bases and J dropped 0; count of bases not matched to a gene: 18. Germline assignment: CDR1 SGHDN and CDR2 FVKESK. The CDR3 consists of 21 residues. The CDR3 spells CASSQENPSGMTFTSTDTQYF. DNA for the CDR3: TGTGCCAGCAGCCAAGAGAACCCTAGCGGTATGACCTTCACTAGCACAGATACGCAGTATTTT.

The table lists this clone with a count of one. The chain uses TRBV18 and TRBJ1-1, with 8 bases aligning to TRBD1. Unmatched junction bases numbered 10, after V lost 2 bases and J lost 11 bases. The CDR3 is 14 amino acids. Germline CDR1 is KGHSH and CDR2 is LQKENI. The CDR3 reads CASSPTVNRGDAFF. Written as DNA, the CDR3 is TGTGCCAGCTCACCAACGGTAAACAGGGGGGATGCTTTCTTT.

The chain carries TRBV7-6 and TRBJ1-2, with D possibly matching TRBD1 (6 bases). V lost 1 base and J lost 4, with 22 bases in between. There are 18 residues in the CDR3. Germline V gene data show CDR1 as SGHVS and CDR2 as FNYEAQ. CDR3 sequence reads: CASSLVAAGAGASYGYTF. DNA of the CDR3: TGTGCCAGCAGCTTAGTCGCCGCCGGAGCAGGGGCCTCCTATGGCTACACCTTC.

The V and J genes are TRBV5-4 and TRBJ2-1; no clear D gene. CDR1 is SGHNT, CDR2 YYREEE, per germline (reference sequence). The V end was cut by 4 bases, the J end by 8 bases, with 7 bases between. The CDR3 sequence is 11 residues long. The CDR3 DNA reads as TGTGCCAGCAGCACGGGCGATGAGCAGTTCTTC. It encodes CASSTGDEQFF.

The chain recombines TRBV30 with TRBJ1-2, with 8 bases matching TRBD1. The length of the CDR3 is 15 residues. J lost 7 bases, V lost 4 bases, and 14 bases had no gene match. Looked up from germline, CDR1 is GTSNPN and CDR2 is SVGIG (reference sequence). This CDR3 reads CAWIPRTGLTGGYTF. CDR3 sequence (DNA): TGTGCCTGGATCCCTCGGACAGGGCTTACGGGTGGCTACACCTTC.

V is TRBV19 and J is TRBJ1-5, with 11 positions matching TRBD1. The CDR3 loop spans 15 amino acids. In germline, CDR1 is LNHDA, CDR2 SQIVND (reference sequence). The junction had 5 bases not matched to a gene; V was cut back by 4 bases and J by 6 bases. The CDR3 loop is CASSTDRGQVQPQHF. For the CDR3, the DNA is TGTGCCAGTAGTACGGACAGGGGGCAGGTTCAGCCCCAGCATTTT.

The chain's CDR3 is CASSFGPGRNTEAFF. CDR3 DNA: TGTGCCAGCAGCTTTGGCCCGGGTCGGAACACTGAAGCTTTCTTT. V usage is TRBV5-5 and J usage is TRBJ1-1, with D unresolved. This CDR3 comprises 15 residues. V lost 2 bases to trimming and J lost 1 base, with 12 bases between them. Germline V lookup: CDR1 SGHKS, CDR2 YYEKEE (reference sequence).